The 11 T cell receptor beta chains presented below share a single source sample, sequenced in a study of T cells in localized non-small cell lung cancer. Profiled with immunoSEQ multiplex PCR; TCRdb holds only in-frame clones, not every one. The sample has some 16,000 clones, approximately 89% seen once. The input for sequencing was peripheral blood, taken before any cancer treatment. These receptors all stem from a female donor over 55 with stage III squamous cell lung carcinoma.

The chain joins TRBV7-9 to TRBJ2-3, with D maybe TRBD1 (5 bases). Per the germline V gene, CDR1 is SEHNR and CDR2 is FQNEAQ (reference sequence). Trimming shortened V by 5 bases and J by 3 bases, and 9 bases separated the two germline ends. The CDR3 spans 13 residues. The CDR3 loop reads CASSPRTTDTQYF. In DNA form, the CDR3 reads TGTGCCAGCAGCCCGCGGACAACAGATACGCAGTATTTT.

The chain has TRBV10-3 and TRBJ2-1, with D unclear. The germline gives CDR1 ENHRY, CDR2 SYGVKD. The CDR3 spans 13 residues. The V end was cut by 8 bases, the J end by 3 bases, with 11 bases between. CDR3 nucleotides: TGTGCCATCGGGCAGGAAAACTACAATGAGCAGTTCTTC. It yields the protein CAIGQENYNEQFF.

The chain recombines TRBV11-1 with TRBJ2-6; possibly TRBD1 for D (6 bases). There are 15 residues in the CDR3. Germline assignment: CDR1 SGHAT and CDR2 FQDESV (reference sequence). Trimming took off 3 bases at V and 0 bases at J, with 6 bases between the two ends. Here the CDR3 DNA reads TGTGCCAGCAGCTTCAGGGGCTCTGGGGCCAACGTCCTGACTTTC. Its protein is CASSFRGSGANVLTF. The variable domain in full, completed from reference TRBV11-1 and TRBJ2-6, reads EAEVAQSPRYKITEKSQAVAFWCDPISGHATLYWYRQILGQGPELLVQFQDESVVDDSQLPKDRFSAERLKGVDSTLKIQPAELGDSAMYLCASSFRGSGANVLTFGAGSRLTVL.

The rearrangement joins TRBV7-8 to TRBJ1-4, with 10 bases lining up with TRBD1. The CDR3 contains 14 residues. Per the germline V gene, CDR1 is SGHVS and CDR2 is FQNEAQ. J lost 8 bases, V lost 4 bases, and 4 bases had no gene match. The CDR3 DNA is TGTGCCAGCAGCTCCGACAGGGGGCTCGAAAAACTGTTTTTT. Translation: CASSSDRGLEKLFF.

The CDR3 here is CASSYSPQTNEQFF. DNA for the CDR3: TGTGCCAGCAGTTACTCGCCCCAGACGAATGAGCAGTTCTTC. J is TRBJ2-1 and V is TRBV6-6; D gene ambiguous. Trimming cost V 0 bases and J 7 bases, with 10 bases left between them. Germline CDR1 MNHNY, CDR2 SVGAGI (reference sequence). The CDR3 is 14 amino acids.

The genes are TRBV6-1 and TRBJ1-5; D might be TRBD1 (5 bases). V lost 0 bases to trimming and J lost 3 bases, with 12 bases between them. This CDR3 comprises 16 residues. CDR1 is MNHNS and CDR2 is SASEGT in the germline V gene. CDR3 in amino acids: CASSEAPETVNQPQHF. The CDR3 nucleotides read TGTGCCAGCAGTGAAGCGCCTGAGACAGTCAATCAGCCCCAGCATTTT.

Concerning this clone: This sample also contains other DNA sequences that code for the same CDR3. The V gene is TRBV4-1, the J gene TRBJ2-5; maybe TRBD2 (6 bases). This CDR3 is built from 13 residues. Germline V gene data show CDR1 as MGHRA and CDR2 as YSYEKL. The V end lost 1 base, the J end lost 3 bases, and 6 bases lay between the germline ends. The CDR3 nucleotides read TGCGCCAGCAGCCAAGCGGGGGAAGAGACCCAGTACTTC. Translated: CASSQAGEETQYF.

The rearrangement joins TRBV7-3 to TRBJ2-3; the D gene could be TRBD1 or TRBD2 (5 bases each). This CDR3 is 15 amino acids long. V dropped 2 bases and J dropped 2 bases, with 11 bases sitting between them. Germline values: CDR1 SGHTA, CDR2 FQGTGA. CDR3 sequence (DNA): TGTGCCAGCAGCTTATCAGGGACGTACACAGATACGCAGTATTTT. It translates to CASSLSGTYTDTQYF.

The chain uses TRBV28 and TRBJ1-5, with TRBD1 matching 9 bases. Trimming took 7 bases from V and 9 from J; bases not matched to a gene: 10. Germline-derived CDR1 and CDR2 are MDHEN and SYDVKM. This CDR3 has 14 amino acids. CDR3 in amino acids: CASKPGQGMRPQHF. In DNA, the CDR3 is TGTGCCAGCAAACCGGGACAGGGTATGAGGCCCCAGCATTTT.

The rearrangement uses TRBV19 and TRBJ1-6; tentative D call: TRBD1 (5 bases). V gave up 7 bases and J gave up 6 bases, with 10 bases separating them. Germline V lookup: CDR1 LNHDA, CDR2 SQIVND (reference sequence). CDR3 length: 13 residues. CDR3 bases: TGTGCCAGTAATAGACAGACTAATTCACCCCTCCACTTT. This encodes CASNRQTNSPLHF.

The chain carries TRBV2 and TRBJ1-2; TRBD1 matches at 9 bases. CDR1 is SNHLY and CDR2 is FYNNEI in the germline V gene. This CDR3 comprises 16 residues. Trimming removed 7 bases from V and 4 bases from J; junction bases left unmatched: 13. CDR3 in amino acids: CASTPLESGQGYGYTF. The CDR3 DNA is TGTGCCAGCACCCCATTGGAATCGGGACAGGGCTATGGCTACACCTTC. The entire variable domain, with the rest obtained from reference TRBV2 and TRBJ1-2, is as follows: EPEVTQTPSHQVTQMGQEVILRCVPISNHLYFYWYRQILGQKVEFLVSFYNNEISEKSEIFDDQFSVERPDGSNFTLKIRSTKLEDSAMYFCASTPLESGQGYGYTFGSGTRLTVV.